This passage covers 10 T cell receptor beta chains from one sample sequenced in a study of cytomegalovirus exposure and HLA in healthy donors. It was with 60 Vbeta and 13 Jbeta primers that the PCR ran. Profiling relied on immunoSEQ multiplex PCR, and the TCRdb table lists in-frame clones only, not all of them. The data show approximately 190,000 clones, with over 65% seen just once and approximately 3.6% held by the top ten. Input material: PBMCs. These receptors all come from a man in his forties in good health and CMV-seropositive.

The chain employs TRBV7-2 and TRBJ1-4, with 7 bases matching TRBD1. CDR1 and CDR2 from the germline V gene are SGHTA and FQGNSA. This CDR3 comprises 14 residues. The trim removed 5 bases at V and 7 bases at J, leaving 7 bases unmatched. CDR3 DNA sequence: TGTGCCAGCAGCCCCCAGGGGGGTAGTGAAAAACTGTTTTTT. Translation gives CASSPQGGSEKLFF.

About this clone itself: At one of its ends the junction is not consistent with the germline gene, which may arise from a read error. J is TRBJ1-1 and V is TRBV7-9; TRBD1 agrees at 11 bases. Germline V gene data show CDR1 as SEHNR and CDR2 as FQNEAQ (reference sequence). The CDR3 length is 15 residues. The CDR3 DNA sequence: TGTTCCAGCAGCTTGGGGACAGGGGGGTCCACTGAAGCTTTCTTT. Protein: CSSSLGTGGSTEAFF.

About this clone: The CDR3 does not end in the conserved phenylalanine or tryptophan, so this is likely a read error. The chain has TRBV6-5 and TRBJ2-3; a possible D gene is TRBD2 (6 bases). This CDR3 contains 15 residues. In germline, CDR1 is MNHEY, CDR2 SVGAGI. Trimming removed 0 bases at V and 5 bases at J, with 12 bases between. The CDR3 DNA reads as TGTGCCAGCAGTTACTCGGATGCGGGGATAGATACGCAGTATCTT. It is translated as CASSYSDAGIDTQYL.

The chain combines TRBV2 with TRBJ1-5; 8 bases are shared with TRBD1. CDR3 size: 18 residues. Germline CDR1 is SNHLY and CDR2 is FYNNEI. The V gene end was trimmed by 5 bases and the J gene end by 2 bases; junction bases not matched to a gene: 14. The CDR3 loop reads CASSPIFQGARGNQPQHF. DNA of the CDR3: TGTGCCAGCAGTCCAATTTTTCAGGGGGCTCGAGGCAATCAGCCCCAGCATTTT.

The chain carries TRBV2 and TRBJ2-2; TRBD2 aligns across 9 bases. Germline values: CDR1 SNHLY, CDR2 FYNNEI. The V segment lost 6 bases and the J segment 1 base; nucleotides outside the gene matches: 6. The CDR3 is 16 residues long. The DNA for the CDR3 is TGTGCCAGCAGGGGCGTGCGGGGGGGGAACACCGGGGAGCTGTTTTTT. Translating it yields CASRGVRGGNTGELFF.

This chain uses TRBV18 with TRBJ1-5; no clear D gene. With 4 bases removed from V and 0 bases from J, the gap between germline ends came to 16 bases. This CDR3 spans 17 amino acids. The germline gives CDR1 KGHSH, CDR2 LQKENI. For the CDR3, the DNA is TGTGCCAGCTCACAGCAGCCATTCGGGGATAGCAATCAGCCCCAGCATTTT. Translating it yields CASSQQPFGDSNQPQHF.

The chain joins TRBV19 to TRBJ1-2; TRBD1 might be the D (5 bases). Germline assignment: CDR1 LNHDA and CDR2 SQIVND (reference sequence). This CDR3 comprises 15 residues. V was pared by 2 bases and J by 7 bases, with 17 bases between. CDR3 amino acids: CASSIPYRGSGGYTF. CDR3 DNA: TGTGCCAGTAGTATACCCTATCGGGGGTCCGGTGGCTACACCTTC.

The chain employs TRBV4-1 and TRBJ2-5, with D possibly TRBD2 on 6 matching bases. V lost 1 base, J lost 2 bases, and 17 bases lay in between. CDR1 and CDR2 (germline): MGHRA, YSYEKL. The length of the CDR3 is 17 residues. The CDR3 DNA reads TGCGCCAGCAGCCAAGGAGCTAGCCTGGGAGGACAAGAGACCCAGTACTTC. It yields the protein CASSQGASLGGQETQYF.

The chain carries TRBV2 and TRBJ2-6; no firm D call. The CDR3 runs 14 residues. The V and J ends lost 7 bases and 1 base respectively, with 8 bases between them. Germline V gives CDR1 SNHLY, CDR2 FYNNEI. The CDR3 sequence is CASIGSSGANVLTF. CDR3 nucleotides: TGTGCCAGCATTGGCTCGTCTGGGGCCAACGTCCTGACTTTC.

Worth noting for this clone: Germline and junction disagree at one end, which may indicate a read error. The chain employs TRBV6-5 and TRBJ1-2; D remains unclear. Germline CDR1 and CDR2: MNHEY and SVGAGI. This CDR3 comprises 12 residues. The CDR3 spells CAISGELYGYTF. CDR3 nucleotide sequence: TGTGCCATCAGTGGTGAGCTCTATGGCTACACCTTC.